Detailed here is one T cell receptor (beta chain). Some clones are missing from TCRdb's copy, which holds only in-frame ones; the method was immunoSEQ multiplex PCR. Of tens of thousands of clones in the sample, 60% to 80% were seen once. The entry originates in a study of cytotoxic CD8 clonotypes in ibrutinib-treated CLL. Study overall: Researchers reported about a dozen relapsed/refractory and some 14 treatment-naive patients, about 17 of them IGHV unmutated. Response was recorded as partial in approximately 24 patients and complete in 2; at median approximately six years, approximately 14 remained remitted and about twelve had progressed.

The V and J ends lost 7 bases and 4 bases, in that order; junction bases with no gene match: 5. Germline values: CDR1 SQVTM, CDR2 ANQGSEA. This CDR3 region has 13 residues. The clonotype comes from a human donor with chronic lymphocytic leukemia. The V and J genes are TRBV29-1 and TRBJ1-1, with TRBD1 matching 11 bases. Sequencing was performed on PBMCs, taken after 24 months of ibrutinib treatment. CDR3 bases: TGCAGCGCTCGGACAGGGGGCATCACTGAAGCTTTCTTT. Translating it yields CSARTGGITEAFF.